A single sample gave rise to the 3 T cell receptor beta chains below, sequenced in a study of T cells after yellow fever vaccination. TCRdb itself ran the 5' RACE reads through MiXCR, one entry per CDR3 protein. The sample contains about 50,000 distinct CDR3 sequences, around 6.5% of which appear only once. Sample: CD8+ T cells sorted from PBMCs, taken on the day of the first yellow fever vaccination. The receptors here all came from a man younger than 35 who received the YFV17D yellow fever vaccine.

Concerning this clonotype: Germline is not matched at one junction end, which may reflect a read error. V is TRBV5-4 and J is TRBJ1-2, with D maybe TRBD1 (6 bases). The CDR3 totals 15 residues. Per the germline V gene, CDR1 is SGHNT and CDR2 is YYREEE (reference sequence). CDR3: CASRLDSRPFYGYTF. The CDR3 DNA follows: TGTGCCAGCAGGTTGGACAGTAGGCCCTTCTATGGCTACACCTTC.

In its sample, this clonotype was seen many times. V and J are TRBV7-9 and TRBJ2-1, with D perhaps TRBD2 (5 bases). The length of the CDR3 is 17 residues. V was cut by 2 bases and J by 4 bases, with 18 bases left in between. Germline V gene sequence: CDR1 SEHNR, CDR2 FQNEAQ (reference sequence). Here the CDR3 DNA reads TGTGCCAGCAGCTTACGGATACTAGGCCGGAGGTACAATGAGCAGTTCTTC. It encodes CASSLRILGRRYNEQFF.

This clonotype was seen repeatedly, ten times or more. The chain uses TRBV20-1 and TRBJ2-2; possibly TRBD2 for D (7 bases). V lost 0 bases and J lost 3, with 17 bases in between. Germline V CDR1 and CDR2: DFQATT, SNEGSKA (reference sequence). The CDR3 has 17 amino acids. CDR3 loop: CSARDPGAGAHTGELFF. In DNA form, the CDR3 reads TGCAGTGCTAGAGACCCAGGGGCGGGGGCCCACACCGGGGAGCTGTTTTTT.